The clone carrying this T cell receptor beta chain was seen many times. The CDR3 contains 14 residues. Germline V gene lookup returns CDR1 SNHLY and CDR2 FYNNEI. Between the trimmed V and J ends, which lost 3 bases and 2 bases, there was a span of 11 bases. Based on a CD8+CD4-CCR7+CD45RA+ profile, naive CD8 T cells were sorted. Each CDR3 protein gets one entry after TCRdb re-called the PCR reads with MiXCR. In the table there are approximately 590,000 distinct CDR3 sequences, about 25% of which are singletons. The record originates from a study of molecular identifiers for immune sequencing clone quantification. Overall study context: In replicates, RNA from approximately 20,000 or 98,000 naive CD8 cells was divided five ways and four parts were sequenced.

The rearrangement links TRBV2 to TRBJ2-7; D gene unclear. The clonotype comes from a human donor in good health. Some libraries in this study had Jurkat cell RNA spiked in. Sequenced sample: naive CD8+ T cells from blood, with Jurkat cell RNA spiked in. Sample subset: FACS-sorted CD8+CD4-CCR7+CD45RA+ naive T cells. The CDR3 loop is CASSETPSPYEQYF. CDR3 coding DNA: TGTGCCAGCAGTGAGACCCCGAGTCCCTACGAGCAGTACTTC.